The 15 T cell receptor beta chains given below trace back to one sample, sequenced in a study of Ad26.COV2.S vaccination and SARS-CoV-2 variants. Treatment of the sample: roughly 19 received Ad26.COV2.S at low or high dose, single or two shots; about 5 received placebo; per-sample allocation not given. Collection of the samples took place on day 63 after the first injection of vaccine or placebo. Sequencing was performed with immunoSEQ multiplex PCR; in TCRdb, only in-frame clones are kept and a portion is missing. The sample lists 250,000 or so clones, around 88% occurring once. Source: peripheral blood, taken in a trial of Ad26.COV2.S vaccine versus placebo. Receptor source: a person aged 18 to 65 who received the Ad26.COV2.S COVID-19 vaccine or a placebo.

The chain carries TRBV29-1 and TRBJ2-1; D gene unclear. Per the germline V gene, CDR1 is SQVTM and CDR2 is ANQGSEA. The CDR3 sequence is 10 residues long. V was cut by 5 bases and J by 9 bases, with 8 bases left in between. The CDR3 coding sequence is TGCAGCGTTCGGACGGGTGAGCAGTTCTTC. As protein: CSVRTGEQFF.

Here the CDR3 reads CASSLGTGAGYTF. For the CDR3, the DNA is TGTGCCAGCAGCTTAGGCACAGGGGCTGGCTACACCTTC. V gene TRBV11-2 combines with J gene TRBJ1-2; 7 bases are shared with TRBD1. The V gene end was trimmed by 1 base and the J gene end by 7 bases; junction bases not matched to a gene: 3. CDR3 length equals 13 residues. Germline V gene sequence: CDR1 SGHAT, CDR2 FQNNGV.

This rearrangement joins TRBV6-5 to TRBJ1-5; D uncertain. This CDR3 contains 13 residues. V was shortened by 7 bases and J by 4 bases, with 11 bases between the two germline ends. Germline lookup yields CDR1 MNHEY and CDR2 SVGAGI. In nucleotides, the CDR3 is TGTGCCAGCACAGCAATGAGGAATCAGCCCCAGCATTTT. It codes for CASTAMRNQPQHF.

The genes are TRBV29-1 and TRBJ2-4, with TRBD1 matching over 7 bases. The V segment lost 3 bases and the J segment 3 bases; nucleotides outside the gene matches: 11. The V gene's germline CDR1 is SQVTM and CDR2 ANQGSEA. The CDR3 loop spans 16 amino acids. The CDR3 DNA follows: TGCAGCGTTGATGGAATAGGGGGCTATGGCAAAAACATTCAGTACTTC. Protein product: CSVDGIGGYGKNIQYF.

The CDR3 sequence: CASSGGASGGSKTQYF. The CDR3 DNA reads as TGTGCCAGCAGCGGTGGGGCCAGCGGGGGTAGTAAGACCCAGTACTTC. The J gene is TRBJ2-5, the V gene TRBV7-9, with 8 nucleotides matching TRBD2. CDR1 is SEHNR, CDR2 FQNEAQ, per germline (reference sequence). The CDR3 runs to 16 residues. V dropped 5 bases and J dropped 6; count of bases not matched to a gene: 14.

V and J are TRBV11-3 and TRBJ2-3; TRBD2 matches 12 bases. The ends lost 3 bases at V and 2 bases at J; junction bases unmatched: 3. CDR1 SGHNT and CDR2 YENEEA come from the germline V gene. CDR3 length: 16 residues. The DNA of the CDR3 is TGTGCCAGCAGCTTGACTAGCGGGGGATCCACAGATACGCAGTATTTT. Translation: CASSLTSGGSTDTQYF.

V usage is TRBV11-2 and J usage is TRBJ2-5; D not certain. From germline, CDR1 is SGHAT and CDR2 FQNNGV. Trimming removed 1 base at V and 3 bases at J, with 12 bases between. The CDR3 loop spans 15 amino acids. In DNA form, the CDR3 reads TGTGCCAGCAGCTTAGTGTTTCAGAAAGAAGAGACCCAGTACTTC. Encoded protein: CASSLVFQKEETQYF.

This chain connects TRBV4-3 to TRBJ2-1; D is possibly TRBD2 (6 bases). The V end lost 1 base, the J end lost 7 bases, and 17 bases lay between the germline ends. Germline V gives CDR1 LGHNA, CDR2 YSLEER. CDR3 size: 16 residues. The CDR3: CASSQGRGEVRNEQFF. The CDR3 DNA reads as TGCGCCAGCAGCCAAGGACGTGGGGAGGTGAGGAATGAGCAGTTCTTC.

The chain couples TRBV18 to TRBJ2-7; D might be TRBD1 or TRBD2, each matching 5 bases. Germline values: CDR1 KGHSH, CDR2 LQKENI. V was clipped by 5 bases and J by 5 bases, with 19 bases between them. The CDR3 loop spans 15 amino acids. The CDR3 DNA reads as TGTGCCAGCTCATCGACAACCCGAGGGGTCGACGAGCAGTACTTC. It yields the protein CASSSTTRGVDEQYF. Filled out from reference TRBV18 and TRBJ2-7, the complete variable domain reads NAGVMQNPRHLVRRRGQEARLRCSPMKGHSHVYWYRQLPEEGLKFMVYLQKENIIDESGMPKERFSAEFPKEGPSILRIQQVVRGDSAAYFCASSSTTRGVDEQYFGPGTRLTVT.

This clone was seen just once. The chain links TRBV5-6 to TRBJ1-6; TRBD1 might be the D (6 bases). CDR1 is SGHDT and CDR2 is YYEEEE in the germline V gene. The CDR3 is made up of 15 amino acids. V shed 4 bases and J shed 6 bases, with 14 bases lying between them. The CDR3 reads CASSPVQGGNSPLHF. The CDR3, as DNA: TGTGCCAGCAGCCCAGTGCAAGGGGGTAATTCACCCCTCCACTTT.

The rearrangement links TRBV19 to TRBJ2-3; 13 bases line up with TRBD2. Germline trimming cut 7 bases from V and 4 bases from J; bases unmatched to any gene: 5. This CDR3 is 15 amino acids long. Germline V gene data show CDR1 as LNHDA and CDR2 as SQIVND (reference sequence). The CDR3, as DNA: TGTGCCAGTACCGGGACTAGCGGGGCTGCAGATACGCAGTATTTT. Its translation: CASTGTSGAADTQYF.

This clone came up once. V gene TRBV6-6 combines with J gene TRBJ2-1; D remains unclear. The CDR3 loop spans 15 amino acids. Looked up from germline, CDR1 is MNHNY and CDR2 is SVGAGI (reference sequence). V lost 6 bases, J lost 2 bases, and 14 bases lay in between. The CDR3 coding sequence is TGTGCCAGCAGATCTCGACCCAATACCTACAATGAGCAGTTCTTC. Translating it yields CASRSRPNTYNEQFF.

As for this clone: The sample contains more than one DNA sequence encoding this CDR3. The J gene is TRBJ2-1, the V gene TRBV7-2, with 13 bases aligning to TRBD2. Germline V lookup: CDR1 SGHTA, CDR2 FQGNSA. The CDR3 has 16 amino acids. J was trimmed by 7 bases and V by 5 bases; bases with no gene match: 8. The CDR3 coding sequence is TGTGCCAGCAGCCATAGACTAGCGGGGGGAAGGAATGAGCAGTTCTTC. Its protein is CASSHRLAGGRNEQFF.

V gene TRBV15 combines with J gene TRBJ1-5, with TRBD1 identical over 9 bases. The ends lost 1 base at V and 4 bases at J; junction bases unmatched: 8. The germline gives CDR1 LNHNV, CDR2 YYDKDF (reference sequence). This CDR3 is built from 17 residues. In nucleotides, the CDR3 is TGTGCCACCAGCAGAGGCAACAGGGGGCGGAGGAATCAGCCCCAGCATTTT. Translating gives CATSRGNRGRRNQPQHF.

This clone was detected ten times or more. J is TRBJ2-3 and V is TRBV7-8, with TRBD2 identical over 7 bases. CDR3 length equals 14 residues. The germline CDR1 and CDR2 sequences are SGHVS and FQNEAQ. J gave up 8 bases and V 5 bases, and 10 bases lay outside the gene matches. The CDR3 DNA sequence: TGTGCCAGCAGCCCGGAGGGAGGGACCCCTACGCAGTATTTT. Its protein product is CASSPEGGTPTQYF.